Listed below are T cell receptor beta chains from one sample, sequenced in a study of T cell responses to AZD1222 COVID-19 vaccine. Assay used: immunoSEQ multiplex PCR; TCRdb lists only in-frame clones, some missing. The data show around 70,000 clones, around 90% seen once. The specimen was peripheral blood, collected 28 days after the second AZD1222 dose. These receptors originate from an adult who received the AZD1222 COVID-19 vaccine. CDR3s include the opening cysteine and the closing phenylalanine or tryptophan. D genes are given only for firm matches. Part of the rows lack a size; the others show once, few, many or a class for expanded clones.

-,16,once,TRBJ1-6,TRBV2,TGTGCCAGCAGTGCCCACGAACCGGGATATAATTCACCCCTCCACTTT,CASSAHEPGYNSPLHF
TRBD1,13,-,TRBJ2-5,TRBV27,TGTGCCAGCAGACGGACAGGGTGGGAGACCCAGTACTTC,CASRRTGWETQYF
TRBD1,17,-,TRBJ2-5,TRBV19,TGTGCCAGTCGTCCATCGCACAGGGGCTTGTACCAAGAGACCCAGTACTTC,CASRPSHRGLYQETQYF
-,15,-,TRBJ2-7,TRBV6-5,TGTGCCAGCAGTTCCGGGACACCTGGGTCCTACGAGCAGTACTTC,CASSSGTPGSYEQYF
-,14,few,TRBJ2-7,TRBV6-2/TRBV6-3,TGTGCCAGCAGTTACTCGGAGCAGGGGAGGGAGCAGTACTTC,CASSYSEQGREQYF
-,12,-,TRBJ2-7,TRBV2,TGTGCCAGCAGTAGGACAGCGGGGGAGCAGTACTTC,CASSRTAGEQYF
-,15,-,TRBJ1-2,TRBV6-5,TGTGCCAGCAGGAGACCAGGGGCGGGAGACTATGGCTACACCTTC,CASRRPGAGDYGYTF
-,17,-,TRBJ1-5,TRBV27,TGTGCCAGCAGTTTATCGATGGAACAGGGCAGCAATCAGCCCCAGCATTTT,CASSLSMEQGSNQPQHF
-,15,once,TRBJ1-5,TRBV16,TGTGCCAGCAGCCAAACGGGGGTAGGCAATCAGCCCCAGCATTTT,CASSQTGVGNQPQHF
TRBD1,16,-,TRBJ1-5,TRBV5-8,TGTGCCAGCAGCGGGGACAGGGGCCGGAGGAATCAGCCCCAGCATTTT,CASSGDRGRRNQPQHF
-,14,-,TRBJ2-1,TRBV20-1,TGCAGTGCTAGTTTCGCGGAATCCTACAATGAGCAGTTCTTC,CSASFAESYNEQFF
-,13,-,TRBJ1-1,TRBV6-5,TGTGCCAGCACTCCGGGGCTGAACACTGAAGCTTTCTTT,CASTPGLNTEAFF
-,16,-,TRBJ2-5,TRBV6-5,TGTGCCAGCAGTTACGACCCTCGGCAGTCCCAAGAGACCCAGTACTTC,CASSYDPRQSQETQYF
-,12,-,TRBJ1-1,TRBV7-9,TGTGCCAGCAGCTTCGACAACACTGAAGCTTTCTTT,CASSFDNTEAFF